A single sample gave rise to the 21 T cell receptor beta chains below, sequenced in a study of blood T cell repertoires in COVID-19. The repertoire was sequenced with immunoSEQ multiplex PCR; TCRdb's copy has only in-frame clones and lacks some. The table lists about 150,000 clones, 65% to 90% of them singletons. Sequences were obtained from peripheral blood. Receptors originate from a woman aged 45-65 years in a cohort sampled during active or convalescent COVID-19.

This chain uses TRBV4-1 with TRBJ2-1; 11 nucleotides align to TRBD2. Per germline, CDR1 MGHRA and CDR2 YSYEKL. The V gene end was trimmed by 4 bases and the J gene end by 6 bases; junction bases not matched to a gene: 11. The CDR3 has 17 residues. In DNA, the CDR3 is TGCGCCAGCAGCCCGTGGCCCGGGACTAGCGGTGTCAATGAGCAGTTCTTC. Its translation is CASSPWPGTSGVNEQFF.

The chain carries TRBV19 and TRBJ1-5; D is uncertain. V lost 6 bases to trimming and J lost 0 bases, with 12 bases between them. CDR3 length equals 15 residues. Germline CDR1 LNHDA, CDR2 SQIVND (reference sequence). CDR3 coding DNA: TGTGCCAGTAGGCCCAATAGCTATAGCAATCAGCCCCAGCATTTT. Residues: CASRPNSYSNQPQHF.

The CDR3: CASSPPGQPIHYGYTF. The CDR3 nucleotides are TGTGCCAGCAGCCCGCCGGGACAGCCCATTCACTATGGCTACACCTTC. This chain uses TRBV14 with TRBJ1-2, with 7 bases fitting TRBD1. J gave up 3 bases and V 4 bases, and 11 bases lay outside the gene matches. There are 16 residues in the CDR3. Germline values: CDR1 SGHDN, CDR2 FVKESK.

The rearrangement uses TRBV7-9 and TRBJ2-1; 7 bases are a match to TRBD1. Germline loops: CDR1 SEHNR, CDR2 FQNEAQ (reference sequence). The J segment lost 8 bases and the V segment lost 2 bases, leaving 9 bases of the junction unmatched. The CDR3 spans 15 residues. The CDR3 reads CASSLKRQGSDEQFF. The CDR3 region has the DNA TGTGCCAGCAGCTTAAAGAGACAGGGAAGCGATGAGCAGTTCTTC.

This sequence joins TRBV28 and TRBJ1-6; 8 bases are shared with TRBD1. Germline V lookup: CDR1 MDHEN, CDR2 SYDVKM. This CDR3 has 15 residues. After removal of 6 bases from V and 8 bases from J, the junction contained 9 bases not matched to a gene. CDR3 protein: CASSQSGQGDSPLHF. CDR3 nucleotides: TGTGCCAGCAGCCAATCCGGACAGGGAGATTCACCCCTCCACTTT.

Here the CDR3 DNA reads TGTGCCAGTAGTGTTAGCGGGTACCAAGAGACCCAGTACTTC. This gives the protein CASSVSGYQETQYF. The V call is TRBV19, the J call TRBJ2-5; 7 positions match TRBD2. J gave up 0 bases and V 5 bases, and 3 bases lay outside the gene matches. CDR1 and CDR2 (germline): LNHDA, SQIVND (reference sequence). The CDR3 consists of 14 residues.

The chain uses TRBV4-1 and TRBJ1-4; D gene ambiguous. This CDR3 has 15 amino acids. Germline loops: CDR1 MGHRA, CDR2 YSYEKL. Deletions cut 0 bases from V and 10 bases from J, with 15 bases between. The CDR3 DNA sequence: TGCGCCAGCAGCCAAGATTTCTCCGGCCTAGGAAAACTGTTTTTT. This sequence encodes CASSQDFSGLGKLFF.

The chain employs TRBV3-1 (or the pseudogene TRBV3-2) and TRBJ2-5; TRBD2 agrees at 10 bases. CDR1 is LGHDT, CDR2 YNNKEL, per germline (reference sequence). The CDR3 totals 17 residues. V lost 3 bases and J lost 7; bases outside the gene matches: 14. The CDR3, as DNA: TGTGCCAGCAGCCATCCCCCTAGCGGGGGTAACGGGGGGACCCAGTACTTC. This encodes CASSHPPSGGNGGTQYF.

V and J are TRBV14 and TRBJ2-3; D might be TRBD1 (5 bases). V lost 1 base, J lost 2 bases, and 16 bases lay in between. Germline V gene sequence: CDR1 SGHDN, CDR2 FVKESK. CDR3 length: 17 amino acids. The CDR3 DNA reads TGTGCCAGCAGCCAAGCCCAACAGGCCCTACCCACAGATACGCAGTATTTT. Translated, it gives CASSQAQQALPTDTQYF.

The chain links TRBV10-2 to TRBJ2-2; 7 nucleotides align to TRBD2. V dropped 7 bases and J dropped 1; count of bases not matched to a gene: 9. The CDR3 contains 16 residues. Germline CDR1 is WSHSY and CDR2 is SAAADI. As DNA, the CDR3 is TGCGCCAGCACTCTCGGCGGGGGTAGGAACACCGGGGAGCTGTTTTTT. It yields the protein CASTLGGGRNTGELFF.

The chain has TRBV6-1 and TRBJ1-2, with D possibly being TRBD1 (5 bases). Trimming left V 2 bases short and J 2 bases short, with 12 bases between. Germline CDR1 and CDR2: MNHNS and SASEGT. The CDR3 spans 15 residues. CDR3 region: CASSELRSGNYGYTF. CDR3 DNA: TGTGCCAGCAGTGAACTCAGGTCAGGGAACTATGGCTACACCTTC.

The V call is TRBV2, the J call TRBJ1-1, with D perhaps TRBD1 (5 bases). Trimming stripped 5 bases from V and 0 bases from J, with 16 bases between. This CDR3 region has 16 residues. Germline V CDR1 and CDR2: SNHLY, FYNNEI. The DNA for the CDR3 is TGTGCCAGCAGTTTGAGTAAGGGGATCATGAACACTGAAGCTTTCTTT. It yields the protein CASSLSKGIMNTEAFF.

On this clone: Within the sample, other DNA sequences also encode this same CDR3. This rearrangement joins TRBV7-3 to TRBJ1-2; 11 bases are shared with TRBD1. The CDR3 covers 13 residues. CDR1 and CDR2 from the germline V gene are SGHTA and FQGTGA. V shed 4 bases and J 7 bases; nucleotides not matched to a gene: 2. The CDR3: CASSSGTGGGYTF. The CDR3 DNA reads as TGTGCCAGCAGCTCCGGGACAGGGGGTGGCTACACCTTC. Combining the CDR3 with reference TRBV7-3 and TRBJ1-2 gives the whole variable domain GAGVSQTPSNKVTEKGKYVELRCDPISGHTALYWYRQSLGQGPEFLIYFQGTGAADDSGLPNDRFFAVRPEGSVSTLKIQRTERGDSAVYLCASSSGTGGGYTFGSGTRLTVV.

This sequence joins TRBV7-9 and TRBJ2-5; 7 bases are shared with TRBD1. This CDR3 comprises 13 residues. Germline V CDR1 and CDR2: SEHNR, FQNEAQ (reference sequence). The junction had 1 base not matched to a gene; V was cut back by 5 bases and J by 1 base. In DNA, the CDR3 is TGTGCCAGCAGCCGGGACAGCCAAGAGACCCAGTACTTC. This sequence encodes CASSRDSQETQYF.

The rearrangement links TRBV7-9 to TRBJ1-1; no clear D gene. The CDR3 covers 15 residues. Deletions cut 4 bases from V and 6 bases from J, with 18 bases between. Germline V lookup: CDR1 SEHNR, CDR2 FQNEAQ (reference sequence). The CDR3 nucleotides read TGTGCCAGCAGCTCCGGGCCCCCGGGGATCCCTGAAGCTTTCTTT. This gives the protein CASSSGPPGIPEAFF.

This clone appeared once. The chain recombines TRBV18 with TRBJ1-5; TRBD1 aligns across 7 bases. The CDR3 covers 15 residues. The V gene's germline CDR1 is KGHSH and CDR2 LQKENI. V lost 0 bases to trimming and J lost 2 bases; unmatched junction nucleotides: 1. The DNA of the CDR3 is TGTGCCAGCTCACCACCTACAGGGGGCAATCAGCCCCAGCATTTT. Translation gives CASSPPTGGNQPQHF.

J is TRBJ2-1 and V is TRBV7-3, with 11 nucleotides matching TRBD2. CDR1 and CDR2 from the germline V gene are SGHTA and FQGTGA. The CDR3 totals 15 residues. The junction had 7 bases not matched to a gene; V was cut back by 4 bases and J by 8 bases. The CDR3 DNA is TGTGCCAGCAGCTCGGGACTAGCGGAAGTCCATGAGCAGTTCTTC. It translates to CASSSGLAEVHEQFF.

The CDR3: CASSLGGGAPAFF. In DNA, the CDR3 is TGTGCCAGTAGTTTAGGGGGGGGCGCACCAGCTTTCTTT. This chain links TRBV19 with TRBJ1-1; maybe TRBD1 (6 bases). Looked up from germline, CDR1 is LNHDA and CDR2 is SQIVND (reference sequence). The CDR3 sequence is 13 residues long. The V gene lost 5 bases and the J gene lost 10 bases, with 17 bases spanning the gap.

The rearrangement links TRBV6-5 to TRBJ2-7; the D gene is possibly TRBD1 (6 bases). Trimming stripped 10 bases from V and 0 bases from J, with 13 bases between. This CDR3 contains 13 residues. From germline, CDR1 is MNHEY and CDR2 SVGAGI. The CDR3 coding sequence is TGTGCCACCGATCGGGACATCTCCTACGAGCAGTACTTC. Its protein is CATDRDISYEQYF.

This sequence joins TRBV4-1 and TRBJ1-1; unclear D gene. The CDR3 extends over 12 amino acids. The V gene lost 1 base and the J gene lost 11 bases, with 11 bases spanning the gap. The germline V gene has CDR1 MGHRA and CDR2 YSYEKL. The CDR3 loop is CASSQAPGRAFF. The CDR3 DNA follows: TGCGCCAGCAGCCAAGCTCCGGGGAGGGCTTTCTTT.

The gene calls are TRBV3-1 (or the pseudogene TRBV3-2) and TRBJ1-1, with unresolved D. In germline, CDR1 is LGHDT, CDR2 YNNKEL (reference sequence). V was cut by 2 bases and J by 6 bases, with 19 bases left in between. The CDR3 contains 16 residues. The CDR3: CASSQLLGFGNAEAFF. The CDR3 nucleotides read TGTGCCAGCAGCCAACTTCTAGGGTTCGGGAATGCTGAAGCTTTCTTT.